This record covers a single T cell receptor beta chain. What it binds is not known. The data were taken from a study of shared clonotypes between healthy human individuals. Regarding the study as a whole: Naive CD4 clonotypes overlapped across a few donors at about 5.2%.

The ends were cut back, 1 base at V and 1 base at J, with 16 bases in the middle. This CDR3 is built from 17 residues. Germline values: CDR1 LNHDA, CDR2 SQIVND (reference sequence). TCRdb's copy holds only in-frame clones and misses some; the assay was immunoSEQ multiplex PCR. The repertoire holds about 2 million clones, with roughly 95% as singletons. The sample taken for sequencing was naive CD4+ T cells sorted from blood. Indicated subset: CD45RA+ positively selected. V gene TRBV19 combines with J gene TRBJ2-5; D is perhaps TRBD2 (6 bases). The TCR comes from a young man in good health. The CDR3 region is CASSIGAGGAPQETQYF. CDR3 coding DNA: TGTGCCAGTAGTATAGGGGCGGGCGGGGCCCCCCAAGAGACCCAGTACTTC.